The 27 T cell receptor beta chains reported below all come from one sample, sequenced in a study of shared clonotypes between healthy human individuals. Repertoires were generated with immunoSEQ multiplex PCR, while TCRdb's copy carries only in-frame clones and drops some. This table has some 2.1 million clones, 85% to 95% appearing once. The sample taken for sequencing was naive CD4+ T cells sorted from blood. The subset was: CD45RA+ positively selected. Source of these receptors: a young man in good health.

V gene TRBV18 combines with J gene TRBJ2-7; 8 bases map to TRBD2. This CDR3 contains 15 residues. The V and J ends lost 3 bases and 7 bases, in that order; junction bases with no gene match: 11. Germline CDR1 is KGHSH and CDR2 is LQKENI. This CDR3 is CASSPGTGGPGEQYF. DNA for the CDR3: TGTGCCAGCTCACCTGGAACGGGAGGGCCGGGTGAGCAGTACTTC.

The chain couples TRBV7-9 to TRBJ2-3; TRBD2 agrees at 7 bases. V trimming: 7 bases; J trimming: 3 bases; junction bases outside the gene matches: 7. This CDR3 contains 14 residues. Looked up from germline, CDR1 is SEHNR and CDR2 is FQNEAQ (reference sequence). In nucleotides, the CDR3 is TGTGCCAGCACCTCGTTGGGGGGGACAGATACGCAGTATTTT. The encoded protein is CASTSLGGTDTQYF.

This clone was seen only once. J is TRBJ1-2 and V is TRBV5-1; the D is unclear. The length of the CDR3 is 14 residues. V shed 4 bases and J shed 3 bases, with 13 bases lying between them. Looked up from germline, CDR1 is SGHRS and CDR2 is YFSETQ. The CDR3 coding sequence is TGCGCCAGCAGCCGGGAGGGAGCTGACTATGGCTACACCTTC. It is translated as CASSREGADYGYTF.

The V call is TRBV6-5, the J call TRBJ2-7, with D possibly being TRBD1 (7 bases). This CDR3 spans 12 amino acids. Germline CDR1 and CDR2: MNHEY and SVGAGI. With 8 bases removed from V and 4 bases from J, the gap between germline ends came to 12 bases. This CDR3 reads CASGGTVYEQYF. CDR3 bases: TGTGCCAGCGGAGGGACAGTTTACGAGCAGTACTTC.

The J gene is TRBJ1-5, the V gene TRBV19, with 9 bases lining up with TRBD1. The trim removed 7 bases at V and 3 bases at J, leaving 10 bases unmatched. CDR1 is LNHDA, CDR2 SQIVND, per germline (reference sequence). The CDR3 covers 16 residues. The CDR3 bases are TGTGCCAGTACAATAGGGGACAGGGTCTACAATCAGCCCCAGCATTTT. Translated: CASTIGDRVYNQPQHF.

The chain is built from TRBV5-1 and TRBJ2-7, with 13 bases matching TRBD2. Per germline, CDR1 SGHRS and CDR2 YFSETQ. V was clipped by 3 bases and J by 6 bases; unmatched bases: 9. The CDR3 runs 16 residues. CDR3 bases: TGCGCCAGCAGCTCTACTAGCGGGGGGGCCCCTTCCGAGCAGTACTTC. It is translated as CASSSTSGGAPSEQYF. The complete variable domain, with remaining parts taken from reference TRBV5-1 and TRBJ2-7, reads KAGVTQTPRYLIKTRGQQVTLSCSPISGHRSVSWYQQTPGQGLQFLFEYFSETQRNKGNFPGRFSGRQFSNSRSEMNVSTLELGDSALYLCASSSTSGGAPSEQYFGPGTRLTVT.

The V gene is TRBV9, the J gene TRBJ2-1; 9 nucleotides align to TRBD2. The V segment lost 4 bases and the J segment 11 bases; nucleotides outside the gene matches: 7. The CDR3 totals 13 residues. CDR1 and CDR2 (germline): SGDLS, YYNGEE. The CDR3 reads CASSRGGVRQQFF. DNA of the CDR3: TGTGCCAGCAGCCGCGGGGGGGTTAGGCAGCAGTTCTTC.

The CDR3 nucleotides read TGTGCCATCAGTGTGGGGGCCCGGGATACGCAGTATTTT. Protein: CAISVGARDTQYF. The chain has TRBV10-3 and TRBJ2-3, with D perhaps TRBD1 (6 bases). Per germline, CDR1 ENHRY and CDR2 SYGVKD. CDR3 size: 13 residues. Deletions cut 4 bases from V and 6 bases from J, with 11 bases between.

J is TRBJ2-3 and V is TRBV7-9; D may match TRBD1 or TRBD2 (5 bases each). V shed 5 bases and J shed 2 bases, with 23 bases lying between them. The CDR3 is made up of 18 amino acids. Germline V lookup: CDR1 SEHNR, CDR2 FQNEAQ (reference sequence). The CDR3 spells CASSKLKLTGGVTDTQYF. The CDR3 nucleotides read TGTGCCAGCAGCAAATTAAAGCTTACAGGAGGAGTCACAGATACGCAGTATTTT.

This sequence joins TRBV4-3 and TRBJ2-7, with D hard to call. Between the trimmed V and J ends, which lost 0 bases and 4 bases, there was a span of 13 bases. The CDR3 runs 15 residues. Germline CDR1 is LGHNA and CDR2 is YSLEER. CDR3 nucleotides: TGCGCCAGCAGCCAAGATCCGGGTAAGACTTACGAGCAGTACTTC. Protein: CASSQDPGKTYEQYF.

The chain carries TRBV5-1 and TRBJ2-5, with 8 nucleotides matching TRBD2. V gave up 0 bases and J gave up 1 base; unmatched junction bases: 8. CDR3 length: 17 amino acids. Germline CDR1 is SGHRS and CDR2 is YFSETQ. DNA for the CDR3: TGCGCCAGCAGCTTGGCCCCTGGGCGGGGGGCCCAAGAGACCCAGTACTTC. Translating it yields CASSLAPGRGAQETQYF. Full variable domain (outside the CDR3, taken from reference TRBV5-1 and TRBJ2-5): KAGVTQTPRYLIKTRGQQVTLSCSPISGHRSVSWYQQTPGQGLQFLFEYFSETQRNKGNFPGRFSGRQFSNSRSEMNVSTLELGDSALYLCASSLAPGRGAQETQYFGPGTRLLVL.

CDR3 DNA: TGCGCCAGCATCGGCGATCAGCCCCAGCATTTT. This translates into CASIGDQPQHF. The chain carries TRBV4-3 and TRBJ1-5; D is ambiguous. The ends were cut back, 7 bases at V and 5 bases at J, with 6 bases in the middle. The CDR3 has 11 residues. Germline CDR1 LGHNA, CDR2 YSLEER.

The rearrangement links TRBV10-3 to TRBJ1-1; D is possibly TRBD1 (5 bases). Trimming removed 2 bases at V and 1 base at J, with 11 bases between. This CDR3 is 15 amino acids long. Germline assignment: CDR1 ENHRY and CDR2 SYGVKD. The CDR3 nucleotides read TGTGCCATCAGTGAGAAGGGGATATGGAACACTGAAGCTTTCTTT. Its translation: CAISEKGIWNTEAFF.

V gene TRBV5-1 combines with J gene TRBJ1-4, with 8 bases matching TRBD1. Germline CDR1 SGHRS, CDR2 YFSETQ. J gave up 7 bases and V 5 bases, and 7 bases lay outside the gene matches. This CDR3 is 14 amino acids long. CDR3: CASRPGGASEKLFF. The CDR3 DNA is TGCGCCAGCAGACCAGGGGGCGCCTCTGAAAAACTGTTTTTT.

V usage is TRBV19 and J usage is TRBJ2-7, with 9 positions matching TRBD1. This CDR3 contains 15 residues. The V gene's germline CDR1 is LNHDA and CDR2 SQIVND (reference sequence). Germline trimming cut 1 base from V and 5 bases from J; bases unmatched to any gene: 6. The chain's CDR3 is CASSIGRRTGDEQYF. Here the CDR3 DNA reads TGTGCCAGTAGTATAGGCAGGAGGACAGGGGACGAGCAGTACTTC.

The table lists this clone with a count of one. This chain uses TRBV11-2 with TRBJ2-5, with TRBD1 matching 9 bases. Germline CDR1 and CDR2: SGHAT and FQNNGV. V shed 2 bases and J 0 bases; nucleotides not matched to a gene: 7. The CDR3 length is 17 residues. CDR3 DNA: TGTGCCAGCAGCTTAAGGAGGACAGGGGCGTACCAAGAGACCCAGTACTTC. Translation gives CASSLRRTGAYQETQYF.

The chain has TRBV18 and TRBJ1-3; 10 nucleotides align to TRBD1. The CDR3 contains 17 residues. CDR1 and CDR2 (germline): KGHSH, LQKENI. J was trimmed by 0 bases and V by 1 base; bases with no gene match: 3. The CDR3 bases are TGTGCCAGCTCACCACAGGGACAGGGGAGCTCTGGAAACACCATATATTTT. This encodes CASSPQGQGSSGNTIYF.

The chain links TRBV6-1 to TRBJ2-1; 7 bases map to TRBD2. J lost 4 bases, V lost 1 base, and 1 base had no gene match. CDR1 is MNHNS, CDR2 SASEGT, per germline. This CDR3 has 14 residues. The CDR3 DNA sequence: TGTGCCAGCAGTGAAGGTAGCGGGTACAATGAGCAGTTCTTC. Protein product: CASSEGSGYNEQFF.

Note on this clone: Distinct nucleotide sequences in the sample also encode this CDR3. J is TRBJ2-6 and V is TRBV6-5, with D possibly being TRBD1 (6 bases). There are 15 residues in the CDR3. CDR1 is MNHEY, CDR2 SVGAGI, per germline. V lost 6 bases, J lost 4 bases, and 13 bases lay in between. The CDR3 spells CASSATGSGANVLTF. The CDR3 DNA is TGTGCCAGCAGCGCTACAGGGTCCGGGGCCAACGTCCTGACTTTC.

The chain employs TRBV7-9 and TRBJ1-1; D call uncertain. V shed 1 base and J shed 1 base, with 7 bases lying between them. The CDR3 extends over 14 amino acids. Germline V gene lookup returns CDR1 SEHNR and CDR2 FQNEAQ (reference sequence). The CDR3 loop is CASSLEIGNTEAFF. CDR3 bases: TGTGCCAGCAGCTTAGAGATTGGGAACACTGAAGCTTTCTTT.

V usage is TRBV5-8 and J usage is TRBJ1-3, with D hard to call. CDR1 is SGHTS and CDR2 is YDEGEE in the germline V gene. V lost 1 base and J 2 bases, leaving 13 bases between the germline ends. The CDR3 is 16 amino acids. CDR3 sequence reads: CASSLTAPGAGNTIYF. The CDR3 DNA reads TGTGCCAGCAGCTTGACAGCCCCTGGCGCTGGAAACACCATATATTTT.

The chain is built from TRBV5-1 and TRBJ2-3, with D perhaps TRBD1 (5 bases). Germline V gene data show CDR1 as SGHRS and CDR2 as YFSETQ. Trimming took 4 bases from V and 0 from J, leaving 9 bases between them. This CDR3 is built from 14 residues. The CDR3 reads CASSVDISTDTQYF. The CDR3 coding sequence is TGCGCCAGCAGCGTGGACATCAGCACAGATACGCAGTATTTT.

The chain recombines TRBV6-4 with TRBJ2-7, with D hard to call. V lost 5 bases to trimming and J lost 8 bases, with 4 bases between them. Germline V gene data show CDR1 as MRHNA and CDR2 as SNTAGT. The CDR3 covers 9 residues. CDR3 DNA sequence: TGTGCCAGCAGTACCAAGCAGTACTTC. It encodes CASSTKQYF.

This chain joins TRBV19 and TRBJ1-5; no firm D call. V gave up 5 bases and J gave up 0 bases, with 11 bases separating them. Per germline, CDR1 LNHDA and CDR2 SQIVND (reference sequence). There are 15 residues in the CDR3. CDR3 sequence (DNA): TGTGCCAGTAGTCGGACCGCATATAGCAATCAGCCCCAGCATTTT. Translated: CASSRTAYSNQPQHF.

Concerning this clone itself: This CDR3 is also generated by other DNA sequences in the sample. The rearrangement joins TRBV9 to TRBJ2-7; the D is unclear. The germline V gene encodes CDR1 SGDLS and CDR2 YYNGEE. CDR3 length: 15 amino acids. The V end was cut by 0 bases, the J end by 0 bases, with 10 bases between. The CDR3 loop reads CASSVDGSSSYEQYF. In DNA, the CDR3 is TGTGCCAGCAGCGTAGACGGCAGTAGCTCCTACGAGCAGTACTTC.

The chain combines TRBV11-2 with TRBJ2-1; unclear D gene. The CDR3 runs to 13 residues. Trimming cost V 5 bases and J 8 bases, with 13 bases left between them. Germline CDR1 and CDR2: SGHAT and FQNNGV. CDR3 loop: CASSNTGGHEQFF. DNA for the CDR3: TGTGCCAGCAGCAACACGGGTGGCCATGAGCAGTTCTTC.

The chain is built from TRBV5-1 and TRBJ2-7, with D possibly being TRBD2 (5 bases). The germline V and J ends were trimmed by 0 bases and 3 bases, with 10 bases remaining between them. Germline assignment: CDR1 SGHRS and CDR2 YFSETQ. This CDR3 comprises 14 residues. The CDR3 loop is CASSLGLARYEQYF. CDR3 in DNA: TGCGCCAGCAGCTTGGGATTAGCGCGCTACGAGCAGTACTTC.